The clone carrying this TCR beta chain was seen a handful of times. Its target is unknown. This sample is part of a study of T-cell memory formation after mild COVID-19. V was clipped by 5 bases and J by 0 bases; unmatched bases: 6. Germline lookup yields CDR1 SGHTA and CDR2 FQGTGA. There are 15 residues in the CDR3. General study findings and limits: CD4+ contracting clones were found mainly in CM and EM, and CD8+ ones in EMRA. Detection of some responders pre-infection suggested pre-existing cross-reactive memory T cells participated.

Using its own MiXCR run on the 5' RACE reads, TCRdb lists one record per CDR3 protein. The repertoire holds about 560,000 distinct CDR3 sequences, with approximately 21% as singletons. Input material: PBMCs or a T cell subset sorted from them (not recorded which). The genes are TRBV7-3 and TRBJ1-1; 7 bases match TRBD1. The receptor's source is an adult woman who had mild COVID-19 (a few samples of this study predate the infection). Cell type and time point are not known. The CDR3 DNA sequence: TGTGCCAGCAGCCTGGAAGGGGGCGTGAACACTGAAGCTTTCTTT. This codes for CASSLEGGVNTEAFF.